The clone carrying this TCR beta chain was detected only a few times. What it binds is unknown. Gene names follow the mouse nomenclature. The read comes to an end 4 residues before the CDR3 does, leaving the germline J gene to fill in the end. The record originates from a study of CD8+ T cells in alopecia areata. Overall study: C3H/HeJ donors aged about 6-13 months with spontaneous alopecia supplied skin grafted onto approximately 7-11-week-old female C3H/HeJ mice.

Trimming shortened V by 0 bases and J by 1 base, and 10 bases separated the two germline ends. Germline CDR1 is NSHNY and CDR2 is SYGAGN. The CDR3 loop spans 15 amino acids. Study-wide findings and caveats: Lesional tissue from the scalp (especially in alopecia totalis/universalis) showed higher clonality than normal scalp.

Reverse transcription of extracted RNA yielded cDNA, which provided the sequencing template. Clones were read by immunoSEQ multiplex PCR, and TCRdb kept only the in-frame ones, dropping some. This sample includes around 100,000 clones with no singletons; its ten biggest clones take up less than 20%. The genes are TRBV13-1 and TRBJ1-1; D possibly corresponds to TRBD1 (5 bases). The TCR sequence derives from a C3H/HeJ mouse with alopecia areata. This strain's MHC haplotype is H2-k. Sequencing used lesional skin. The sequenced CDR3 bases are TGTGCCAGCAGTGATGGACCAGGGAGGAACACA. Translating gives CASSDGPGRNT. The entire CDR3 protein is CASSDGPGRNTEVFF.